This T cell receptor (beta chain) stems from a study of shared clonotypes between healthy human individuals. The study's findings and limits: Sequencing depth was predicted to influence how clonotypes are shared among donors. Genetic and exposure-history diversity was limited by the few donors.

The CDR3 spans 13 residues. V was clipped by 7 bases and J by 7 bases; unmatched bases: 9. Germline V CDR1 and CDR2: SGHTA, FQGNSA. As for this clone: Its antigen is unknown. A far bigger clonotype differs at one base, so this is likely a read error.

Deep was the level at which the assay was run. Original processing notes: ImmunoSEQ only sent back junction sequences with no quality scores, so filtering was done differently. Assay used: immunoSEQ multiplex PCR; TCRdb lists only in-frame clones, some missing. D and trimming come from the DNA, and the V and J calls and clone size come from that table. The data show approximately 470,000 clones, with about 72% seen just once and around 12% held by the top ten. The sequencing input was PBMCs. This TCR was sampled from a middle-aged woman in good health. Some clones in this sample may be carry-over from other donors' samples. This chain connects TRBV7-2 to TRBJ1-2; the match to TRBD1 covers 7 bases. The CDR3 reads CASNRQGGGGYTF. CDR3 nucleotide sequence: TGTGCCAGCAACCGACAGGGAGGGGGTGGCTACACCTTC.